These 23 T cell receptor beta chains share one sample of origin, sequenced in a study of long-term antiretroviral therapy in people with HIV. Investigators performed immunoSEQ version v3.0 at survey level. Libraries were prepared by immunoSEQ multiplex PCR; TCRdb keeps only in-frame clonotypes and omits some of them. The sample records some 40,000 clones, around 86% being singletons. The starting material was unsorted PBMCs, obtained 1.5 years after starting antiretroviral therapy. The receptors come from a man aged 18 to 30 with HIV.

This chain connects TRBV28 to TRBJ2-2, with 7 bases aligning to TRBD2. V dropped 7 bases and J dropped 6; count of bases not matched to a gene: 14. The CDR3 covers 16 residues. Germline-derived CDR1 and CDR2 are MDHEN and SYDVKM. CDR3 region: CASTLRGLSTAGELFF. CDR3 nucleotide sequence: TGTGCCAGCACCCTCCGGGGACTAAGCACGGCCGGGGAGCTGTTTTTT.

This rearrangement joins TRBV9 to TRBJ1-1; D unclear. The V gene lost 0 bases and the J gene lost 0 bases, with 9 bases spanning the gap. Germline V gene sequence: CDR1 SGDLS, CDR2 YYNGEE. This CDR3 region has 15 residues. Here the CDR3 DNA reads TGTGCCAGCAGCGTAGGTTCAGGAATGAACACTGAAGCTTTCTTT. Protein: CASSVGSGMNTEAFF.

The chain employs TRBV18 and TRBJ2-2; possibly TRBD1 for D (5 bases). The V gene's germline CDR1 is KGHSH and CDR2 LQKENI. The V gene lost 1 base and the J gene lost 0 bases, with 15 bases spanning the gap. The CDR3 is 18 residues long. CDR3 coding DNA: TGTGCCAGCTCACCACGGCCCCAGGGTACCGCGAACACCGGGGAGCTGTTTTTT. Translation gives CASSPRPQGTANTGELFF.

This clone occurred a few times. The chain employs TRBV14 and TRBJ1-2; no clear D gene. The CDR3 totals 12 residues. V gave up 4 bases and J gave up 7 bases, with 10 bases separating them. The germline V gene has CDR1 SGHDN and CDR2 FVKESK. This CDR3 is CASSPTGPGYTF. The CDR3 DNA reads as TGTGCCAGCAGCCCCACTGGTCCTGGCTACACCTTC.

This CDR3 is CASSPLRKSTPYNEQFF. The CDR3 coding sequence is TGTGCCAGCAGCCCCCTCCGGAAGTCGACCCCCTACAATGAGCAGTTCTTC. V usage is TRBV11-2 and J usage is TRBJ2-1; D is unclear. Germline CDR1 is SGHAT and CDR2 is FQNNGV. The CDR3 sequence is 17 residues long. Deletions cut 5 bases from V and 2 bases from J, with 19 bases between.

DNA of the CDR3: TGTGCCAGCAGCTCCAGACTAGCGGGAGTGGACGAGCAGTACTTC. Residues: CASSSRLAGVDEQYF. The chain links TRBV7-9 to TRBJ2-7; 12 bases fit TRBD2. CDR1 SEHNR and CDR2 FQNEAQ come from the germline V gene (reference sequence). This CDR3 region has 15 residues. V was pared by 4 bases and J by 5 bases, with 6 bases of the junction left unmatched. The full variable domain, rest sourced from reference TRBV7-9 and TRBJ2-7, is DTGVSQNPRHKITKRGQNVTFRCDPISEHNRLYWYRQTLGQGPEFLTYFQNEAQLEKSRLLSDRFSAERPKGSFSTLEIQRTEQGDSAMYLCASSSRLAGVDEQYFGPGTRLTVT.

This clone was seen a few times. The rearrangement joins TRBV7-9 to TRBJ1-1; TRBD1 matches 8 bases. CDR1 is SEHNR, CDR2 FQNEAQ, per germline (reference sequence). The junction had 6 bases not matched to a gene; V was cut back by 3 bases and J by 6 bases. The CDR3 totals 14 residues. The CDR3 sequence is CASSLTGDHAEAFF. CDR3 in DNA: TGTGCCAGCAGCTTGACAGGGGACCACGCTGAAGCTTTCTTT.

The chain combines TRBV5-4 with TRBJ2-7; D is tentatively TRBD1 or TRBD2 (5 bases each). The CDR3 has 16 residues. Trimming took 4 bases from V and 3 from J, leaving 20 bases between them. Germline V CDR1 and CDR2: SGHNT, YYREEE (reference sequence). The CDR3 DNA sequence: TGTGCCAGCAGCACTGGTGGGGGTCTCGGTGACTACGAGCAGTACTTC. It encodes CASSTGGGLGDYEQYF.

This chain joins TRBV6-5 and TRBJ2-7; tentatively, D is TRBD1 or TRBD2 (5 bases each). CDR3 length: 16 residues. The germline V gene has CDR1 MNHEY and CDR2 SVGAGI. V was shortened by 0 bases and J by 2 bases, with 14 bases between the two germline ends. The CDR3: CASSYSKGPKAYEQYF. The CDR3 region has the DNA TGTGCCAGCAGTTACTCGAAGGGACCTAAGGCCTACGAGCAGTACTTC.

The chain recombines TRBV5-4 with TRBJ1-2; D might be TRBD1 (5 bases). V lost 4 bases and J lost 7, with 14 bases in between. This CDR3 spans 13 amino acids. CDR1 and CDR2 (germline): SGHNT, YYREEE (reference sequence). CDR3 bases: TGTGCCAGCAGCCCAAGGGGATTTCGTGGCTACACCTTC. Its protein is CASSPRGFRGYTF.

The rearrangement joins TRBV5-4 to TRBJ2-1; TRBD2 aligns across 11 bases. The CDR3 length is 14 residues. Germline CDR1 SGHNT, CDR2 YYREEE (reference sequence). The CDR3 protein is CTSGSQENYNEQFF. CDR3 sequence (DNA): TGTACTAGCGGGAGCCAGGAGAACTACAATGAGCAGTTCTTC.

The chain carries TRBV28 and TRBJ2-3; 7 nucleotides align to TRBD1. V was pared by 10 bases and J by 1 base, with 8 bases of the junction left unmatched. The CDR3 has 14 residues. The germline V gene encodes CDR1 MDHEN and CDR2 SYDVKM. The CDR3 DNA reads TGTGCCAACTCCCCGGGACAGCGCACAGATACGCAGTATTTT. This sequence encodes CANSPGQRTDTQYF.

The chain couples TRBV5-1 to TRBJ2-6; D perhaps matches TRBD1 (7 bases). V was trimmed by 3 bases and J by 0 bases, leaving 13 bases between them. This CDR3 comprises 17 residues. Per the germline V gene, CDR1 is SGHRS and CDR2 is YFSETQ. CDR3 residues: CASSWGDSSSGANVLTF. The DNA of the CDR3 is TGCGCCAGCAGCTGGGGGGACAGCAGCTCTGGGGCCAACGTCCTGACTTTC.

The sample holds one count of this clone. This chain connects TRBV7-2 to TRBJ2-3; perhaps D is TRBD1 or TRBD2 (6 bases each). Germline V CDR1 and CDR2: SGHTA, FQGNSA. Trimming stripped 8 bases from V and 0 bases from J, with 15 bases between. The CDR3 covers 15 residues. CDR3 in DNA: TGTGCCAGCCGATCAAGGGGGACTAGCACAGATACGCAGTATTTT. Residues: CASRSRGTSTDTQYF.

The V and J genes are TRBV4-3 and TRBJ2-1; 11 nucleotides agree with TRBD1. Germline CDR1 and CDR2: LGHNA and YSLEER. The CDR3 spans 14 residues. V trimming: 5 bases; J trimming: 6 bases; junction bases outside the gene matches: 3. The chain's CDR3 is CASSYGTGGNEQFF. The CDR3 DNA reads TGCGCCAGCAGCTACGGGACAGGGGGCAATGAGCAGTTCTTC.

The chain uses TRBV28 and TRBJ1-1; D perhaps matches TRBD1 (6 bases). V was trimmed by 3 bases and J by 1 base, leaving 12 bases between them. The germline V gene has CDR1 MDHEN and CDR2 SYDVKM. The CDR3 sequence is 15 residues long. For the CDR3, the DNA is TGTGCCAGCAGTTTGCCAGGGGCTGAGAACACTGAAGCTTTCTTT. As protein: CASSLPGAENTEAFF.

This chain connects TRBV6-5 to TRBJ1-1; D gene unclear. The V gene lost 0 bases and the J gene lost 0 bases, with 5 bases spanning the gap. Per germline, CDR1 MNHEY and CDR2 SVGAGI. The CDR3 spans 14 residues. CDR3: CASSYSRLNTEAFF. The CDR3, as DNA: TGTGCCAGCAGTTACTCGAGGTTGAACACTGAAGCTTTCTTT.

The chain combines TRBV28 with TRBJ2-1; 7 positions agree with TRBD2. Germline assignment: CDR1 MDHEN and CDR2 SYDVKM. This CDR3 contains 15 residues. Losses at the gene ends were 2 bases for V and 1 base for J; bases not matched to a gene: 2. The CDR3 sequence is CASSLAGVSYNEQFF. CDR3 coding DNA: TGTGCCAGCAGTTTAGCGGGAGTGTCCTACAATGAGCAGTTCTTC.

This sequence joins TRBV7-9 and TRBJ2-3; TRBD2 agrees at 7 bases. The CDR3 is 16 residues long. CDR1 is SEHNR, CDR2 FQNEAQ, per germline (reference sequence). V lost 4 bases to trimming and J lost 3 bases; unmatched junction nucleotides: 10. CDR3 bases: TGTGCCAGCAGCTCCGACGGGGGGATCAGGACAGATACGCAGTATTTT. Its protein is CASSSDGGIRTDTQYF.

This clone was counted between two and nine times. In DNA, the CDR3 is TGTGCCAGTAGCACACAGGGAAATCAGCCCCAGCATTTT. Protein product: CASSTQGNQPQHF. V usage is TRBV19 and J usage is TRBJ1-5; D is possibly TRBD1 (6 bases). The CDR3 totals 13 residues. CDR1 LNHDA and CDR2 SQIVND come from the germline V gene (reference sequence). The ends were cut back, 6 bases at V and 4 bases at J, with 10 bases in the middle. Filled out from reference TRBV19 and TRBJ1-5, the complete variable domain reads DGGITQSPKYLFRKEGQNVTLSCEQNLNHDAMYWYRQDPGQGLRLIYYSQIVNDFQKGDIAEGYSVSREKKESFPLTVTSAQKNPTAFYLCASSTQGNQPQHFGDGTRLSIL.

CDR3 region: CASSPSQGVYGYTF. As DNA, the CDR3 is TGTGCCAGCAGTCCGTCACAGGGGGTCTATGGCTACACCTTC. V usage is TRBV27 and J usage is TRBJ1-2, with TRBD1 matching 8 bases. The V and J ends lost 5 bases and 4 bases, in that order; junction bases with no gene match: 6. This CDR3 comprises 14 residues. Per germline, CDR1 MNHEY and CDR2 SMNVEV (reference sequence).

The rearrangement joins TRBV29-1 to TRBJ1-1, with a tentative D call TRBD1 (5 bases). The CDR3 spans 13 residues. The germline V gene encodes CDR1 SQVTM and CDR2 ANQGSEA. Trimming left V 2 bases short and J 1 base short, with 8 bases between. The CDR3 DNA reads as TGCAGCGTTGAATGGGGGGAGAACACTGAAGCTTTCTTT. Amino acids: CSVEWGENTEAFF.

The rearrangement uses TRBV11-1 and TRBJ2-7, with 7 positions matching TRBD2. This CDR3 contains 13 residues. The trim removed 5 bases at V and 3 bases at J, leaving 4 bases unmatched. Per germline, CDR1 SGHAT and CDR2 FQDESV (reference sequence). The CDR3 DNA is TGTGCCAGCAGCGCGCCGGGAGGCTACGAGCAGTACTTC. The encoded protein is CASSAPGGYEQYF.